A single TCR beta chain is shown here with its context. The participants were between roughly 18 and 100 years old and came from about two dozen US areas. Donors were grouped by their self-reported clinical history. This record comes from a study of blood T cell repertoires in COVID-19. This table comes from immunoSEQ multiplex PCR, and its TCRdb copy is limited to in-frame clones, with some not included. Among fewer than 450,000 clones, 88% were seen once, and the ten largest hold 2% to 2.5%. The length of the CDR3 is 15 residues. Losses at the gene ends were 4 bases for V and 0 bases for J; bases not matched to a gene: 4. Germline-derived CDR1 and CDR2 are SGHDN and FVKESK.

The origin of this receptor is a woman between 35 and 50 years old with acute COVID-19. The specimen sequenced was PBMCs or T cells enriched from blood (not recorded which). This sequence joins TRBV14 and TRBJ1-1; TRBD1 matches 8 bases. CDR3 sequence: CASSPLRGLNTEAFF. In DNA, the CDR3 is TGTGCCAGCAGCCCTCTCAGGGGGCTGAACACTGAAGCTTTCTTT.